This is a list of T cell receptor beta chains from one sample in a study of beta chain features in type 1 diabetes. Profiling relied on immunoSEQ multiplex PCR, and the TCRdb table lists in-frame clones only, not all of them. The data contain approximately 170,000 clones, 6% to 9% of them singletons. Sequenced: central memory CD4+ T cells from blood. The receptors were sampled from a man between 18 and 29 years old with type 1 diabetes. Each CDR3 is given with its conserved first and last residue. Fields, in order: D gene, clone size, V gene, CDR3 length, J gene, CDR3 DNA, CDR3 protein. D genes are given only for firm matches. Size tells how often a clone was seen (once, few, many) or the class of an expanded clone, and some rows leave it out.

TRBD1	NA	TRBV28	14	TRBJ2-7	TGTGCCAGCAGTTCTCCGGGACAGTCCTACGAGCAGTACTTC	CASSSPGQSYEQYF
NA	few	TRBV5-6	13	TRBJ1-2	TGTGCCAGCAGCTTGTCGGACAGCTATGGCTACACCTTC	CASSLSDSYGYTF
TRBD1	many	TRBV5-1	12	TRBJ1-1	TGCGCCAGCAGCGGACAGGGCACTGAAGCTTTCTTT	CASSGQGTEAFF
NA	few	TRBV19	16	TRBJ2-2	TGTGCCAGTAGTATACAGGCCGCAGCGAACACCGGGGAGCTGTTTTTT	CASSIQAAANTGELFF
NA	few	TRBV7-2	13	TRBJ1-1	TGTGCCAGCAGCTTAGTGCAGGGTGCTGAAGCTTTCTTT	CASSLVQGAEAFF
TRBD2	few	TRBV4-3	15	TRBJ2-3	TGCGCCAGCAGCCGAGCCTCCGGGGGGGCAGATACGCAGTATTTT	CASSRASGGADTQYF
NA	few	TRBV18	13	TRBJ2-5	TGTGCCAGCTCACCACCACTTATCGAGACCCAGTACTTC	CASSPPLIETQYF
NA	few	TRBV19	12	TRBJ1-4	TGTGCCAGTAGTATAGGTCAACGGGTTATTACTTTT	CASSIGQRVITF
TRBD1	few	TRBV6-1	15	TRBJ2-3	TGTGCCAGCAGTGGGCGGACAGGGTACACAGATACGCAGTATTTT	CASSGRTGYTDTQYF
NA	NA	TRBV6-6	13	TRBJ2-1	TGTGCCAGCAATACCGGACAGCACAATGAGCAGTTCTTC	CASNTGQHNEQFF
NA	few	TRBV5-1	13	TRBJ2-3	TGCGCCAGCATGGAGGGAAGCACAGATACGCAGTATTTT	CASMEGSTDTQYF
NA	NA	TRBV29-1	12	TRBJ2-3	TGCAGCACAGAGACGAGCACAGATACGCAGTATTTT	CSTETSTDTQYF
NA	few	TRBV4-1	15	TRBJ2-7	TGCGCCAGCAGCCAACGACAGGGCGGGATCTACGAGCAGTACTTC	CASSQRQGGIYEQYF
TRBD2	many	TRBV29-1	16	TRBJ2-1	TGCAGCGTAGAGCCGGGACTAGCGGGAGTAGTGCATGAGCAGTTCTTC	CSVEPGLAGVVHEQFF
NA	few	TRBV2	15	TRBJ1-2	TGTGCCAGCAGTGAAGCGCTTCTGAGGAATTATGGCTACACCTTC	CASSEALLRNYGYTF
NA	few	TRBV5-1	17	TRBJ2-6	TGCGCCAGCAGCTTGGGACAGACAGTCTCTGGGGCCAACGTCCTGACTTTC	CASSLGQTVSGANVLTF
TRBD2	few	TRBV7-2	16	TRBJ2-2	TGTGCCAGCAGCTTCGGGCGGGGGGCGAACACCGGGGAGCTGTTTTTT	CASSFGRGANTGELFF
NA	few	TRBV28	14	TRBJ2-7	TGTGCCAGCAGTTTATTGAGAGGGCTCTACGAGCAGTACTTC	CASSLLRGLYEQYF
NA	NA	TRBV7-8	14	TRBJ2-7	TGTGCCAGCAGCTTATTGGTGGTGCGATCTGAGCAGTACTTC	CASSLLVVRSEQYF
NA	NA	TRBV27	15	TRBJ1-2	TGTGCCAGCAGTTTATCGGCAGGGCCGCTCTATGGCTACACCTTC	CASSLSAGPLYGYTF
NA	NA	TRBV7-9	13	TRBJ2-5	TGTGCCAGCAGCTTAAGGTCGGAGGAGACCCAGTACTTC	CASSLRSEETQYF
NA	many	TRBV27	14	TRBJ1-1	TGTGCCAGCAGTTTATCCTTCTCCCGTCTCGAAGCTTTCTTT	CASSLSFSRLEAFF
TRBD1	NA	TRBV7-9	14	TRBJ2-2	TGTGCCAGCAGCTCCGGGACAGGGGGAGAGGAGCTGTTTTTT	CASSSGTGGEELFF
TRBD1	few	TRBV28	14	TRBJ1-1	TGTGCCAGCCCAGGGGGGAACACGAACACTGAAGCTTTCTTT	CASPGGNTNTEAFF
NA	few	TRBV29-1	13	TRBJ1-1	TGCAGCGTTGTAACAACCCAGCGTGCTGAAGCTTTCTTT	CSVVTTQRAEAFF
NA	NA	TRBV28	15	TRBJ2-3	TGTGCCAGCAGAGGACCGGGGGTTGGGACAGATACGCAGTATTTT	CASRGPGVGTDTQYF
TRBD2	few	TRBV18	15	TRBJ2-3	TGTGCCAGCTCACCGAGCGGGAGGGCCGGAGATACGCAGTATTTT	CASSPSGRAGDTQYF
TRBD2	NA	TRBV13	15	TRBJ2-7	TGTGCCAGCAGCTTGACTAGCGGGGGGGCCCCCGAGCAGTACTTC	CASSLTSGGAPEQYF
NA	few	TRBV4-2	14	TRBJ2-7	TGTGCCAGCAGCCAAGATTGGGGGCCCTACGAGCAGTACTTC	CASSQDWGPYEQYF
TRBD1	few	TRBV7-2	13	TRBJ2-2	TGTGCCAGCAGCATACAGGGGACCGGGGAGCTGTTTTTT	CASSIQGTGELFF
TRBD1	NA	TRBV10-3	14	TRBJ2-7	TGTGCCATCACCATGGACAGGGAAGTGGGCGAGCAGTACTTC	CAITMDREVGEQYF
TRBD2	few	TRBV5-4	16	TRBJ2-3	TGTGCCAGCAGCCCTCCCGGGCGGGGGAACACAGATACGCAGTATTTT	CASSPPGRGNTDTQYF
TRBD1	NA	TRBV2	17	TRBJ2-6	TGTGCCAGCAGTGGGGACAGGGTAGGGTCTGGGGCCAACGTCCTGACTTTC	CASSGDRVGSGANVLTF
NA	few	TRBV5-1	14	TRBJ2-7	TGCGCCAGCAGCTCCGGGACAAACCCCTACGAGCAGTACTTC	CASSSGTNPYEQYF
NA	few	TRBV28	14	TRBJ1-5	TGTGCCAGCAGTTTATTACAGGTCAATCAGCCCCAGCATTTT	CASSLLQVNQPQHF
NA	few	TRBV28	15	TRBJ2-7	TGTGCCAGCAGCACCCCAGGGACATCCTCCTACGAGCAGTACTTC	CASSTPGTSSYEQYF
NA	NA	TRBV6-5	14	TRBJ1-1	TGTGCCAGCAGGCCGGGAGTTATGAACACTGAAGCTTTCTTT	CASRPGVMNTEAFF
NA	few	TRBV7-9	14	TRBJ1-1	TGTGCCAGCAGCTTAGAGGGGGGGGGCACTGAAGCTTTCTTT	CASSLEGGGTEAFF
NA	few	TRBV5-1	14	TRBJ2-3	TGCGCCAGCAGCCGAGACAGACTCACAGATACGCAGTATTTT	CASSRDRLTDTQYF
TRBD1	NA	TRBV11-2	16	TRBJ2-1	TGTGCCAGCAGCGAACCGGGACAGGGTGTGAGGAATGAGCAGTTCTTC	CASSEPGQGVRNEQFF
NA	NA	TRBV19	13	TRBJ1-2	TGTGCCAGTAGTATGCAACGGGACTATGGCTACACCTTC	CASSMQRDYGYTF
TRBD2	NA	TRBV7-2	15	TRBJ2-1	TGTGCCAGCAGCTTCCTAGCGGGGGCCCTTAGCGAGCAGTTCTTC	CASSFLAGALSEQFF
TRBD1	NA	TRBV4-1	15	TRBJ2-3	TGCGCCAGCAGCCTCCGGGACAGTCGCAGAGATACGCAGTATTTT	CASSLRDSRRDTQYF
NA	NA	TRBV6-5	12	TRBJ1-2	TGTGCCAGCAGTAACCAGGGGTATGGCTACACCTTC	CASSNQGYGYTF